This T cell receptor beta chain derives from a study of shared clonotypes between healthy human individuals (dated by TCRdb to 2020 to 2021). At the level of the whole study: The cohort comprised two women and a few men aged 18 to 49 years. Between about 0.8 and 9.5 billion PBMCs per donor were obtained by leukapheresis. Blood TCR repertoires of several healthy adults were deeply sequenced to estimate repertoire size and the extent of clonotype sharing between individuals. Per donor, three plates each were used for CD4 naive and CD4 memory, two for CD8 naive, and one for CD8 memory. Libraries were prepared and TCR repertoires were sequenced by different laboratories using diverse techniques, in order to increase sequencing depth and limit assay-specific biases. Points the paper makes about the study in general: Pairwise subsampling led to the expectation that sequencing depth would affect the degree of clonotype sharing among donors. Compared with non-shared clonotypes, the clonotypes found in all four sorted-subset donors had higher generation probabilities. Larger estimated clonotype richness was generally found for naive subsets than for memory subsets. Sampling was restricted to blood, and TCR repertoires in tissues likely differ from the TCR repertoires found in blood. Even with the large sequencing depth, rarefaction of the sorted-subset datasets indicated that sequencing was incomplete. Around 5% of naive CD4, around 3.6% of naive CD8, approximately 2.2% of memory CD4, and 0.35% to 0.4% of memory CD8 clonotypes were shared across several donors. The small number of donors limited the genetic and exposure-history diversity represented.

Using the deep immunoSEQ assay, multiplex PCR amplified TCR CDR3 regions from genomic DNA. Genomic DNA extracted from each cell subset was distributed evenly over all wells of several immunoSEQ 96-well plates, and each plate served as one replicate. For sorted subsets, approximately 190 ng genomic DNA, equal to about 30,000 T cell genomes, was loaded into each replicate PCR. Purified libraries were quantified with a Qubit 3.0 fluorometer, sized on a Bioanalyzer 2100, and re-quantified with the KAPA Library Quantification kit. Every immunoSEQ 96-well plate was sequenced on a dedicated single-read 150-cycle Illumina NextSeq 550 flow cell. The original pipeline was this. The immunoSEQ output contained only junctional sequences without quality scores, so filtering could not match that applied to full-length reads. To assign V/J genes and CDR3, sequences were annotated using PyIR, a Python wrapper for IgBLAST v1.9, with IMGT germline references. Any read was removed if the V/J assignment was weak (E-value above 1e-6), the CDR3 was missing, or the read contained stop codons, out-of-frame junctions, or ambiguous translated residues. V3J clonotypes were defined as sequences sharing the same inferred V gene, J gene, and CDR3 amino acid sequence. The percentage overlap between two repertoires was calculated by dividing the number of shared unique clonotypes by the size of the smaller repertoire. Three approaches were used to assess repertoire richness: RTK rarefaction, the Chao1 estimator, and Recon v2.1 estimates of unobserved clonotypes. OLGA was used to compute generation probabilities for all TCRbeta clonotypes that the gDNA method yielded from a handful of donors. Imported from immuneACCESS, the table was reduced by TCRdb to in-frame sequences with V and J called. These copies leave out some clones; in studies compared against another copy, an unresolved V gene accounts for under half, and the cause of the remainder is not known. V and J calls and clone size are those listed in that table; D and trimming were worked out from the DNA. Counted in this sample were roughly 2.2 million clones; less than 95% of them appeared once. 0.3% to 0.4% of the sample comes from the top ten.

Donors were healthy HIV-negative adults with no recently reported acute infections or vaccinations. All donors were Caucasian adults living in Nashville, Tennessee, USA. CD4+ T cells were enriched by magnetic negative selection; naive cells were then positively selected on CD45RA, and the negative fraction formed the memory subset. Blood was obtained by leukapheresis, after which PBMCs were separated by Ficoll-Histopaque density gradient centrifugation and cryopreserved in liquid nitrogen vapor phase. Analytical flow cytometry was used to check the purity and quantity of every magnetically sorted T cell population. Each sorted fraction had its genomic DNA isolated and then quantified by UV absorbance on a Nanodrop 2000c. Worth noting for this clone: Which antigen it targets is not known. There are no base qualities to consult, and no much larger clone falls within one base.

From a lookup of the germline V gene, CDR1 and CDR2 are LGHNA and YSLEER. Inclusive of the bounding cysteine and phenylalanine, the CDR3 is 14 residues long. The only DNA kept is the CDR3, 42 bases in frame from the first base. V is clipped by 5 bases and J by 4 bases, and the sequence between their germline boundaries is 9 bases long. The V and J genes are TRBV4-3 and TRBJ1-6; a confident D gene designation cannot be given. The TCR comes from a young man in good health. Some clones in this sample may be carry-over from other donors' samples. The sample was naive CD4+ T cells from PBMCs. The cell subset or site label, read with the paper, signifies: CD45RA+ positively selected. The DNA sequence follows: TGCGCCAGCAGCTCGGACGGATATAATTCACCCCTCCACTTT. This gives the protein CASSSDGYNSPLHF.